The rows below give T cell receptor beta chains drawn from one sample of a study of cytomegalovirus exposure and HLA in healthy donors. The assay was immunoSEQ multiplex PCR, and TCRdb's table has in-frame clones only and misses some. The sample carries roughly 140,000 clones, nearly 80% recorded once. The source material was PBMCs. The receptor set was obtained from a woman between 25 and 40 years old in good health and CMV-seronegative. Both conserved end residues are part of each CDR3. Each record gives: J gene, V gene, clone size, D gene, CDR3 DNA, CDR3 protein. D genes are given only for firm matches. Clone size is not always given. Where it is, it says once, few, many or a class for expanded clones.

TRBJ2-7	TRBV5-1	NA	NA	TGCGCCAGCAGCTTGGCCCCGGGGTCAGCCTACGAGCAGTACTTC	CASSLAPGSAYEQYF
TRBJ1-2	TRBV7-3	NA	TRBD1	TGTGCCAGCAGCTTACAGGGGGCGCCGAACTATGGCTACACCTTC	CASSLQGAPNYGYTF
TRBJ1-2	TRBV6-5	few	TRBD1	TGTGCCAGCAGTTCGGACAGGGGGCTTACCTATGGCTACACCTTC	CASSSDRGLTYGYTF
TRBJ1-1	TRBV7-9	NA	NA	TGTGCCAGCAGCTTAGCAGATCTGGGGCTTACTGAAGCTTTCTTT	CASSLADLGLTEAFF
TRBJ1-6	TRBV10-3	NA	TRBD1	TGTGCCATCAGTGGTCAGGGGGCAGGTTCACCCCTCCACTTT	CAISGQGAGSPLHF
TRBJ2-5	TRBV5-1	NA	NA	TGCGCCAGCAGCGCGGCTGGGGGCCGGATAGAGACCCAGTACTTC	CASSAAGGRIETQYF
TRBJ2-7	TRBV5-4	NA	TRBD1	TGTGCCAGCAGCTTGGGTCCTACAGGGGGCGGAACCTACGAGCAGTACTTC	CASSLGPTGGGTYEQYF
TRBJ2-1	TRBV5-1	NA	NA	TGCGCCAGCAGCTTGATCGGTTCATGGCAGTTCTTC	CASSLIGSWQFF
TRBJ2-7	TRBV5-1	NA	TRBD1	TGCGCCAGCAGCGGGGGACAGGGCCCCTACGAGCAGTACTTC	CASSGGQGPYEQYF
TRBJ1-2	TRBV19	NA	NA	TGTGCCAGTAGTATAAGACAGGATGGTGGCTACACCTTC	CASSIRQDGGYTF
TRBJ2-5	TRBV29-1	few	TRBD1	TGCAGCGTTACCGACAGGGGTGCTAAGGGGGAGACCCAGTACTTC	CSVTDRGAKGETQYF
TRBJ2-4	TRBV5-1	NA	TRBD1	TGCGCTAGCCAACGGGACAGGGGAAACATTCAGTACTTC	CASQRDRGNIQYF
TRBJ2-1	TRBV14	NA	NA	TGTGCCAGCAGCGCCCCCGAGGGACTCCACTACAATGAGCAGTTCTTC	CASSAPEGLHYNEQFF
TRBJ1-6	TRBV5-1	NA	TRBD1	TGCGCCAGCAGCTTGGCACAGGGGGGTTCACCCCTCCACTTT	CASSLAQGGSPLHF
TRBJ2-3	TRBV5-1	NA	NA	TGCGCCAGCAGCTTGGAGGGGAACACAGATACGCAGTATTTT	CASSLEGNTDTQYF
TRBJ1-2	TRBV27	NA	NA	TGTGCCAGCAGCTATTTCGACCCACGGACAAATGGCTACACCTTC	CASSYFDPRTNGYTF
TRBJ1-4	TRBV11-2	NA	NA	TGTGCCAGCAGCTTAGAGTACACTGAAAAACTGTTTTTT	CASSLEYTEKLFF